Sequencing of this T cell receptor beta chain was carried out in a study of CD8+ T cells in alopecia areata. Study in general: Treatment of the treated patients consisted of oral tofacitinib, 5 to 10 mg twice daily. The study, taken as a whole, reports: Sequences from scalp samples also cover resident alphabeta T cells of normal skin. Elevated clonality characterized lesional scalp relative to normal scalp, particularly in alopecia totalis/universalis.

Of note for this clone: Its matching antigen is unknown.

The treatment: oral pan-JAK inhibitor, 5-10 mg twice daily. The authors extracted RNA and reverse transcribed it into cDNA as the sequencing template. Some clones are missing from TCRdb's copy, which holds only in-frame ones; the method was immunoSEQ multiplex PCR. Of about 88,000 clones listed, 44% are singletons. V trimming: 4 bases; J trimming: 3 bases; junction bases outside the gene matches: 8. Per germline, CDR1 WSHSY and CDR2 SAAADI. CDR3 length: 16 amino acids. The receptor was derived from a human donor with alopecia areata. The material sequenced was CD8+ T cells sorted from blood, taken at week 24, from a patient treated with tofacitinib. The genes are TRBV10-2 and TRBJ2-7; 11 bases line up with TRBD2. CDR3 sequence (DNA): TGCGCCAGCAGTGGTATTGGACTAGCGGGCCGCTACGAGCAGTACTTC. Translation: CASSGIGLAGRYEQYF.